The clone carrying this TCR beta chain was detected a few times. The sample belongs to a study of T cells in localized non-small cell lung cancer. Deletions cut 3 bases from V and 8 bases from J, with 16 bases between. The CDR3 consists of 14 residues. The V gene's germline CDR1 is SGHNT and CDR2 YENEEA. TCRdb keeps only in-frame clones here, not all; method: immunoSEQ multiplex PCR. This table has more than 2,000 clones, approximately 24% appearing once. This specimen consisted of normal lung tissue next to the tumor, obtained before any cancer treatment. The V gene is TRBV11-3, the J gene TRBJ1-2, with a weak D call TRBD1 (5 bases). The clonotype originates from a male donor at least 60 years old with stage I lung adenocarcinoma. This chain's CDR3 is CASSLFGGTRGYTF. CDR3 in DNA: TGTGCCAGCAGCTTGTTCGGGGGTACGCGCGGCTACACCTTC.